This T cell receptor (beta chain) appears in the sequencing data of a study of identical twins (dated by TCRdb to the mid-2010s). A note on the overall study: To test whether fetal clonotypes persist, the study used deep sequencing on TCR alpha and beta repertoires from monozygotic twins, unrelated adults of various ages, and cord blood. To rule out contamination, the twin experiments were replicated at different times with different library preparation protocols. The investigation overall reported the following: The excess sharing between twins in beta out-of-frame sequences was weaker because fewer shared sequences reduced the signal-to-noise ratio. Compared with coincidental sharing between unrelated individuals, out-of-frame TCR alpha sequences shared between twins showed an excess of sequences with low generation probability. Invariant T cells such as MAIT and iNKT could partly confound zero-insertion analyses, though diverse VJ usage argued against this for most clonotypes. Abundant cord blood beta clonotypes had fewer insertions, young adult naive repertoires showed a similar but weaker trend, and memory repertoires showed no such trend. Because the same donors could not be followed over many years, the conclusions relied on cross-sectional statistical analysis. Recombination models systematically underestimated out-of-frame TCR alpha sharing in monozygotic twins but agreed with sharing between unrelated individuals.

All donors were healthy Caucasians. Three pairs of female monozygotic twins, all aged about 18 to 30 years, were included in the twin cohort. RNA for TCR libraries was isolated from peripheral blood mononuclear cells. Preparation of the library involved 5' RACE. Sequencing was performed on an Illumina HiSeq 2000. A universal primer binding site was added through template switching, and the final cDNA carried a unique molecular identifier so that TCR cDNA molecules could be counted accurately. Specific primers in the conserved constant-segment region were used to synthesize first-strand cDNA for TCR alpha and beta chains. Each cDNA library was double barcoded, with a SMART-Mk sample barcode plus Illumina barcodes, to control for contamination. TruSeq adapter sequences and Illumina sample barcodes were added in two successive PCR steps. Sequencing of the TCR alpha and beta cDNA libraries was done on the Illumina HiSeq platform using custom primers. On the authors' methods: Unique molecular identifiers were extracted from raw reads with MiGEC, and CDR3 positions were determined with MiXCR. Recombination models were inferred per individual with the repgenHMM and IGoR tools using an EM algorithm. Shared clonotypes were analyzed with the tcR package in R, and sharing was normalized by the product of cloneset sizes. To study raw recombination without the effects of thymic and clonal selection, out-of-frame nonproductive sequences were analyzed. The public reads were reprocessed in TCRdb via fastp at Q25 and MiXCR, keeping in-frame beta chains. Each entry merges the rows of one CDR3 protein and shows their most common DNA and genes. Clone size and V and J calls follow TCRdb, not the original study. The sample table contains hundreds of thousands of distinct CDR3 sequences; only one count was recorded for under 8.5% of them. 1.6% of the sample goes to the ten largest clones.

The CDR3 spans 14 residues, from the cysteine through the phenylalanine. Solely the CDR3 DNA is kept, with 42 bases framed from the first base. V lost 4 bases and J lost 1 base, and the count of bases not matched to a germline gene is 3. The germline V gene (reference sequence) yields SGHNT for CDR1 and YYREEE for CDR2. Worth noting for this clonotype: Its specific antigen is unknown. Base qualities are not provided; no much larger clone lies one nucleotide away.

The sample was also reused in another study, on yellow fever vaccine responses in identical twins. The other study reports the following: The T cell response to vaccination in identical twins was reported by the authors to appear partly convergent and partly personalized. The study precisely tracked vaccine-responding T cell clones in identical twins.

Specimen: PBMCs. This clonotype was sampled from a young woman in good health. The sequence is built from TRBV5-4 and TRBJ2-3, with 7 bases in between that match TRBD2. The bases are TGTGCCAGCAGCGGGGGGGAGGGCACAGATACGCAGTATTTT. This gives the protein CASSGGEGTDTQYF.